These 25 T cell receptor beta chains came from one sample sequenced in a study of T cells in Graves' hyperthyroidism and ophthalmopathy. Amplified TCR beta CDR3 regions derived from RNA transcripts. The HTBI primer set served for first-round RT-PCR of the TCR CDR3. TCRdb fed the multiplex PCR reads into MiXCR, producing one record per CDR3 protein. The table records roughly 700,000 distinct CDR3 sequences, 14% of them present only once. Material: blood. These receptors were collected from a young woman with Graves' hyperthyroidism.

The gene calls are TRBV18 and TRBJ2-3; D gene ambiguous. Germline V lookup: CDR1 KGHSH, CDR2 LQKENI. The CDR3 is 14 amino acids. V was pared by 4 bases and J by 3 bases, with 11 bases between. The DNA for the CDR3 is TGTGCCAGCTCACTACGATCCGAAACAGATACGCAGTATTTT. This gives the protein CASSLRSETDTQYF.

A few counts support this clonotype. V usage is TRBV4-1 and J usage is TRBJ2-7; D uncertain. The CDR3 is 14 amino acids. V lost 4 bases and J 2 bases, leaving 12 bases between the germline ends. Germline V lookup: CDR1 MGHRA, CDR2 YSYEKL. CDR3 coding DNA: TGCGCCAGCAGCCCGCCTGACCGGACCTACGAGCAGTACTTC. It encodes CASSPPDRTYEQYF.

This clonotype was seen a handful of times. V is TRBV27 and J is TRBJ1-5; D gene ambiguous. Germline CDR1 MNHEY, CDR2 SMNVEV (reference sequence). This CDR3 has 15 residues. The germline V and J ends were trimmed by 1 base and 4 bases, with 11 bases remaining between them. For the CDR3, the DNA is TGTGCCAGCAGTTTATACCCCATAGGGAATCAGCCCCAGCATTTT. Amino acids: CASSLYPIGNQPQHF.

This chain uses TRBV7-6 with TRBJ1-1; possible D gene TRBD1, 5 bases. CDR3 length equals 13 residues. V dropped 1 base and J dropped 6 bases, with 9 bases sitting between them. The germline CDR1 and CDR2 sequences are SGHVS and FNYEAQ. The CDR3 reads CASSLGGFAEAFF. The CDR3 region has the DNA TGTGCCAGCAGCTTAGGGGGGTTCGCTGAAGCTTTCTTT.

This clonotype was observed many times. V gene TRBV20-1 combines with J gene TRBJ1-1, with 8 bases fitting TRBD1. Germline CDR1 DFQATT, CDR2 SNEGSKA (reference sequence). Trimming removed 0 bases from V and 6 bases from J; junction bases left unmatched: 6. CDR3 size: 14 residues. The CDR3 nucleotides read TGCAGTGCTAGAGATTTTGACAGGGGAGCTGAAGCTTTCTTT. Protein product: CSARDFDRGAEAFF.

This clonotype was counted a few times. The J gene is TRBJ2-5, the V gene TRBV13, with D hard to call. This CDR3 contains 15 residues. Looked up from germline, CDR1 is PRHDT and CDR2 is FYEKMQ (reference sequence). The V end was cut by 2 bases, the J end by 5 bases, with 15 bases between. Here the CDR3 DNA reads TGTGCCAGCAGCTTATTCGGGCCCGATAGGGAGACCCAGTACTTC. It specifies CASSLFGPDRETQYF.

This clonotype was recorded at least ten times. The chain is built from TRBV7-8 and TRBJ2-5; D may be TRBD1 (5 bases). Trimming shortened V by 4 bases and J by 3 bases, and 9 bases separated the two germline ends. Germline lookup yields CDR1 SGHVS and CDR2 FQNEAQ. The CDR3 has 13 residues. CDR3 region: CASSSSGKETQYF. Here the CDR3 DNA reads TGTGCCAGCAGCTCTTCAGGGAAAGAGACCCAGTACTTC. Based on the CDR3 plus reference TRBV7-8 and TRBJ2-5, the full variable domain is GAGVSQSPRYKVAKRGQDVALRCDPISGHVSLFWYQQALGQGPEFLTYFQNEAQLDKSGLPSDRFFAERPEGSVSTLKIQRTQQEDSAVYLCASSSSGKETQYFGPGTRLLVL.

The V call is TRBV2, the J call TRBJ2-2; 8 bases fit TRBD1. From germline, CDR1 is SNHLY and CDR2 FYNNEI. With V trimmed by 5 bases and J by 0 bases, 11 bases remained unmatched. The CDR3 has 18 amino acids. The CDR3: CASSKKMMTGANTGELFF. The CDR3 DNA reads TGTGCCAGCAGTAAAAAAATGATGACAGGGGCGAACACCGGGGAGCTGTTTTTT.

Only one count was recorded for this clonotype. The chain employs TRBV9 and TRBJ2-2, with TRBD2 matching over 11 bases. Germline-derived CDR1 and CDR2 are SGDLS and YYNGEE. V lost 5 bases, J lost 15 bases, and 9 bases stayed unmatched. CDR3 length equals 13 residues. Here the CDR3 reads CASSGASGRMVFF. The CDR3 DNA is TGTGCCAGCAGTGGTGCTAGCGGGAGGATGGTGTTTTTT.

Ten or more counts support this clonotype. The V and J genes are TRBV30 and TRBJ2-7; 9 nucleotides align to TRBD1. The CDR3 has 14 residues. CDR1 is GTSNPN and CDR2 is SVGIG in the germline V gene (reference sequence). After removal of 0 bases from V and 6 bases from J, the junction contained 6 bases not matched to a gene. Here the CDR3 reads CAWSVNRGLSEQYF. CDR3 coding DNA: TGTGCCTGGAGTGTCAACAGGGGGCTCTCCGAGCAGTACTTC. Drawing the rest from reference TRBV30 and TRBJ2-7, the complete variable domain is SQTIHQWPATLVQPVGSPLSLECTVEGTSNPNLYWYRQAAGRGLQLLFYSVGIGQISSEVPQNLSASRPQDRQFILSSKKLLLSDSGFYLCAWSVNRGLSEQYFGPGTRLTVT.

This clonotype was counted many times. The J gene is TRBJ2-5, the V gene TRBV7-9, with D hard to call. Germline values: CDR1 SEHNR, CDR2 FQNEAQ (reference sequence). The ends were cut back, 3 bases at V and 2 bases at J, with 13 bases in the middle. The CDR3 loop spans 15 amino acids. The CDR3 spells CASSFGRHLQETQYF. For the CDR3, the DNA is TGTGCCAGCAGCTTCGGAAGGCATTTACAAGAGACCCAGTACTTC.

In this sample, this clonotype turned up many times. The chain couples TRBV29-1 to TRBJ2-5; D is unclear. The CDR3 runs 12 residues. V lost 4 bases and J lost 4, with 10 bases in between. Germline V gene lookup returns CDR1 SQVTM and CDR2 ANQGSEA. CDR3 bases: TGCAGCGTTGGTAGGGCAGGAGAGACCCAGTACTTC. Residues: CSVGRAGETQYF.

Many counts were recorded for this clonotype. This chain uses TRBV4-1 with TRBJ2-4, with D perhaps TRBD1 (6 bases). CDR1 MGHRA and CDR2 YSYEKL come from the germline V gene. V gave up 0 bases and J gave up 1 base, with 13 bases separating them. CDR3 size: 17 residues. The CDR3 DNA follows: TGCGCCAGCAGCCAAGAGGGTCAGGGGAAGGCCAAAAACATTCAGTACTTC. Its translation: CASSQEGQGKAKNIQYF.

This clonotype was counted ten times or more. The rearrangement joins TRBV28 to TRBJ2-4; D remains unclear. Per germline, CDR1 MDHEN and CDR2 SYDVKM. Deletions cut 7 bases from V and 1 base from J, with 8 bases between. This CDR3 has 13 residues. This CDR3 is CASTVGAKNIQYF. The CDR3 coding sequence is TGTGCCAGCACGGTCGGGGCCAAAAACATTCAGTACTTC.

This clonotype occurred a few times. The chain recombines TRBV5-1 with TRBJ2-7; D is undetermined. Trimming took off 4 bases at V and 0 bases at J, with 11 bases between the two ends. Per the germline V gene, CDR1 is SGHRS and CDR2 is YFSETQ. CDR3 length: 14 residues. Written as DNA, the CDR3 is TGCGCCAGCAGCACCGAATCGAGCTCCTACGAGCAGTACTTC. Translated: CASSTESSSYEQYF.

The table lists this clonotype with a few counts. The V call is TRBV12-3 or TRBV12-4, the J call TRBJ2-4; the D call may be TRBD1 or TRBD2 (5 bases each). This CDR3 is built from 18 residues. Trimming pared 0 bases from V and 8 bases from J, leaving 23 bases between. The CDR3 DNA reads TGTGCCAGCAGTTTAGCGCTCAAGACAGATCTGAGGGTAGACATTCAGTACTTC. Its protein is CASSLALKTDLRVDIQYF.

This clonotype was seen more than once but under ten times. The V and J genes are TRBV20-1 and TRBJ2-4, with D uncertain. Trimming left V 0 bases short and J 6 bases short, with 9 bases between. The CDR3 spans 13 residues. The germline V gene has CDR1 DFQATT and CDR2 SNEGSKA (reference sequence). CDR3 DNA sequence: TGCAGTGCTAGAGAAACAGCACGAAACATTCAGTACTTC. Its protein is CSARETARNIQYF.

This clonotype was counted at least ten times. The V gene is TRBV2, the J gene TRBJ2-1; no reliable D call. The V gene lost 3 bases and the J gene lost 4 bases, with 1 base spanning the gap. CDR1 and CDR2 (germline): SNHLY, FYNNEI. There are 11 residues in the CDR3. CDR3 region: CASSEYNEQFF. CDR3 nucleotides: TGTGCCAGCAGTGAGTACAATGAGCAGTTCTTC. The full variable domain, its missing parts supplied by reference TRBV2 and TRBJ2-1, is EPEVTQTPSHQVTQMGQEVILRCVPISNHLYFYWYRQILGQKVEFLVSFYNNEISEKSEIFDDQFSVERPDGSNFTLKIRSTKLEDSAMYFCASSEYNEQFFGPGTRLTVL.

The chain couples TRBV3-1 to TRBJ2-1; unclear D gene. With 1 base removed from V and 4 bases from J, the gap between germline ends came to 11 bases. The CDR3 runs to 15 residues. Germline values: CDR1 LGHDT, CDR2 YNNKEL (reference sequence). This CDR3 is CASSQGTDSYNEQFF. The CDR3 coding sequence is TGTGCCAGCAGCCAAGGAACAGATTCTTACAATGAGCAGTTCTTC.

CDR3 sequence: CSVGTDLGEQYF. In DNA, the CDR3 is TGCAGCGTTGGGACCGACCTTGGGGAGCAGTACTTC. The chain recombines TRBV29-1 with TRBJ2-7; D is unresolved. Germline V gives CDR1 SQVTM, CDR2 ANQGSEA. The CDR3 consists of 12 residues. With 4 bases removed from V and 7 bases from J, the gap between germline ends came to 14 bases.

The table lists this clonotype with a few counts. This sequence joins TRBV2 and TRBJ1-1; TRBD1 matches at 8 bases. Germline V gives CDR1 SNHLY, CDR2 FYNNEI. The CDR3 loop spans 16 amino acids. Trimming cost V 6 bases and J 3 bases; bases outside gene matches: 12. This CDR3 reads CASSDSPGQGYTEAFF. DNA of the CDR3: TGTGCCAGCAGCGACAGCCCCGGACAGGGCTACACTGAAGCTTTCTTT.

This clonotype was detected a few times. V is TRBV4-1 and J is TRBJ2-3; the D is unclear. CDR1 is MGHRA and CDR2 is YSYEKL in the germline V gene. V dropped 4 bases and J dropped 3 bases, with 20 bases sitting between them. The CDR3 spans 17 residues. The CDR3 DNA reads TGCGCCAGCAGCCTCTCCGGCCCCATGAGTGAAACAGATACGCAGTATTTT. This translates into CASSLSGPMSETDTQYF.

The V call is TRBV2, the J call TRBJ2-1; tentative D call: TRBD2 (6 bases). CDR1 and CDR2 (germline): SNHLY, FYNNEI. The CDR3 loop spans 18 amino acids. Between the trimmed V and J ends, which lost 4 bases and 4 bases, there was a span of 23 bases. For the CDR3, the DNA is TGTGCCAGCAGTGGACGGGGGTATGGTCTAGGACTATACAATGAGCAGTTCTTC. It specifies CASSGRGYGLGLYNEQFF.

This clonotype was detected many times. The genes are TRBV18 and TRBJ1-1, with unresolved D. Deletions cut 3 bases from V and 2 bases from J, with 16 bases between. The CDR3 spans 16 residues. Per germline, CDR1 KGHSH and CDR2 LQKENI. CDR3 sequence (DNA): TGTGCCAGCTCACCCTTCAGCAGTCAAGTTAACACTGAAGCTTTCTTT. The encoded protein is CASSPFSSQVNTEAFF.

The chain couples TRBV5-5 to TRBJ2-2; no firm D call. CDR1 and CDR2 (germline): SGHKS, YYEKEE (reference sequence). Trimming stripped 7 bases from V and 6 bases from J, with 16 bases between. The CDR3 has 14 residues. CDR3 nucleotide sequence: TGTGCCAGCCGCAATCGGGTTTACGCCGGGGAGCTGTTTTTT. Residues: CASRNRVYAGELFF.